Below, 32 T cell receptor beta chains from the same sample are listed, as sequenced in a study of post-analysis software for immune sequencing data. The TCR beta cDNA libraries contained unique molecular identifiers. TCRdb reprocessed the PCR reads with MiXCR, giving one entry per CDR3 protein. The sample yields approximately 770,000 distinct CDR3 sequences, approximately 44% seen once. Study-wide findings and caveats: Higher frequency in patients than in controls was seen for about five TRBV segments, with TRBV5-6, TRBV5-1 and TRBV20-1 among them.

Their cognate antigens are unknown. Sequenced sample: blood. The receptors were gathered from a girl between 5 and 17 years old with multiple sclerosis.

The table lists this clonotype with a few counts. The V and J genes are TRBV20-1 and TRBJ2-5; 8 nucleotides align to TRBD2. This CDR3 has 13 amino acids. CDR1 DFQATT and CDR2 SNEGSKA come from the germline V gene (reference sequence). Trimming removed 6 bases from V and 6 bases from J; junction bases left unmatched: 9. The CDR3: CSASETSVKTQYF. The CDR3 nucleotides read TGCAGTGCGAGTGAGACTAGCGTGAAGACCCAGTACTTC.

This rearrangement joins TRBV6-6 to TRBJ2-7; no clear D. Germline loops: CDR1 MNHNY, CDR2 SVGAGI (reference sequence). Trimming took off 10 bases at V and 2 bases at J, with 15 bases between the two ends. This CDR3 is 13 amino acids long. CDR3 DNA: TGTGCCACCCACGGTGGATCCCCCTACGAGCAGTACTTC. Translated: CATHGGSPYEQYF.

This clonotype was seen more than once but under ten times. The rearrangement joins TRBV7-9 to TRBJ2-3; D might be TRBD2 (5 bases). The germline V gene encodes CDR1 SEHNR and CDR2 FQNEAQ (reference sequence). The CDR3 covers 15 residues. With 5 bases removed from V and 6 bases from J, the gap between germline ends came to 18 bases. In nucleotides, the CDR3 is TGTGCCAGCAGCGCCGCCCTAGGACTGGTGGATACGCAGTATTTT. It translates to CASSAALGLVDTQYF.

The rearrangement links TRBV12-3 or TRBV12-4 to TRBJ2-5; TRBD2 agrees at 10 bases. CDR3 size: 17 residues. Unmatched junction bases numbered 17, after V lost 2 bases and J lost 11 bases. The CDR3 loop reads CASSLRGELAGVNEQYF. The CDR3 DNA sequence: TGTGCCAGCAGTTTAAGGGGCGAGCTAGCGGGAGTCAATGAGCAGTACTTC.

The chain carries TRBV6-2 or TRBV6-3 and TRBJ2-7; D perhaps matches TRBD1 (5 bases). This CDR3 is built from 14 residues. Germline V gene sequence: CDR1 MNHEY, CDR2 SVGEGT. V was pared by 5 bases and J by 5 bases, with 16 bases between. The CDR3 loop reads CASSGASWLNEQYF. The CDR3 DNA is TGTGCCAGCAGTGGGGCTTCTTGGCTGAACGAGCAGTACTTC.

This clonotype was counted between two and nine times. The genes are TRBV6-2 or TRBV6-3 and TRBJ2-7; 8 bases agree with TRBD2. Germline V gene sequence: CDR1 MNHEY, CDR2 SVGEGT. CDR3 size: 15 residues. The trim removed 5 bases at V and 4 bases at J, leaving 10 bases unmatched. CDR3 nucleotides: TGTGCCAGCAGTCTTAGCGGGATAGGACCGTACGAGCAGTACTTC. Its translation: CASSLSGIGPYEQYF.

The chain couples TRBV29-1 to TRBJ1-1; 9 nucleotides align to TRBD1. CDR1 is SQVTM and CDR2 is ANQGSEA in the germline V gene. J lost 1 base, V lost 7 bases, and 4 bases had no gene match. There are 13 residues in the CDR3. Written as DNA, the CDR3 is TGCAGCGGGGGACAGGGCAGGAACACTGAAGCTTTCTTT. It codes for CSGGQGRNTEAFF.

This clonotype came up a few times. The chain couples TRBV29-1 to TRBJ2-5; D is undetermined. V shed 6 bases and J shed 4 bases, with 12 bases lying between them. This CDR3 region has 12 residues. Germline-derived CDR1 and CDR2 are SQVTM and ANQGSEA. This CDR3 reads CSVKLGSETQYF. CDR3 coding DNA: TGCAGCGTGAAACTGGGCTCAGAGACCCAGTACTTC.

The rearrangement links TRBV7-6 to TRBJ1-6, with a tentative D call TRBD1 (6 bases). V dropped 5 bases and J dropped 7 bases, with 18 bases sitting between them. The CDR3 is 16 amino acids. Germline V gene lookup returns CDR1 SGHVS and CDR2 FNYEAQ. The CDR3 loop is CASSPGAGEGNSPLHF. The CDR3 nucleotides are TGTGCCAGCAGCCCGGGGGCAGGGGAAGGCAATTCACCCCTCCACTTT.

This rearrangement joins TRBV20-1 to TRBJ1-5, with TRBD1 as a possible D gene (6 bases). The CDR3 covers 15 residues. Germline CDR1 reads DFQATT; CDR2 reads SNEGSKA (reference sequence). Trimming cost V 3 bases and J 0 bases, with 12 bases left between them. The CDR3 nucleotides are TGCAGTGCTAGTTTCGGGGGCAATAGCAATCAGCCCCAGCATTTT. Its translation: CSASFGGNSNQPQHF.

This clonotype has a handful of counts. The rearrangement joins TRBV6-5 to TRBJ2-7; TRBD2 matches 7 bases. Germline lookup yields CDR1 MNHEY and CDR2 SVGAGI. The CDR3 length is 14 residues. Trimming removed 6 bases from V and 1 base from J; junction bases left unmatched: 6. CDR3 region: CASRERGTSYEQYF. CDR3 DNA sequence: TGTGCCAGCAGGGAGCGGGGTACTTCCTACGAGCAGTACTTC.

The J gene is TRBJ1-1, the V gene TRBV7-2, with D perhaps matching TRBD1 (6 bases). There are 13 residues in the CDR3. The germline CDR1 and CDR2 sequences are SGHTA and FQGNSA. Trimming pared 5 bases from V and 2 bases from J, leaving 9 bases between. The CDR3, as DNA: TGTGCCAGCAGCCGACAGGTTAACACTGAAGCTTTCTTT. Its protein is CASSRQVNTEAFF. Drawing the rest from reference TRBV7-2 and TRBJ1-1, the complete variable domain is GAGVSQSPSNKVTEKGKDVELRCDPISGHTALYWYRQSLGQGLEFLIYFQGNSAPDKSGLPSDRFSAERTGGSVSTLTIQRTQQEDSAVYLCASSRQVNTEAFFGQGTRLTVV.

The sample holds one count of this clonotype. This chain links TRBV14 with TRBJ2-1; D might be TRBD1 (6 bases). CDR1 and CDR2 (germline): SGHDN, FVKESK. Trimming removed 1 base from V and 2 bases from J, with 12 bases in between. CDR3 length equals 16 residues. CDR3 nucleotide sequence: TGTGCCAGCAGCCAAGCAACTGGGACAACCTACAATGAGCAGTTCTTC. Residues: CASSQATGTTYNEQFF.

The chain joins TRBV7-2 to TRBJ1-2; tentative D call: TRBD1 (5 bases). V was cut by 4 bases and J by 2 bases, with 14 bases left in between. CDR3 size: 15 residues. Germline loops: CDR1 SGHTA, CDR2 FQGNSA. Here the CDR3 reads CASSYPGRKNYGYTF. The CDR3 DNA reads as TGTGCCAGCAGCTACCCGGGACGAAAAAACTATGGCTACACCTTC. Based on the CDR3 plus reference TRBV7-2 and TRBJ1-2, the full variable domain is GAGVSQSPSNKVTEKGKDVELRCDPISGHTALYWYRQSLGQGLEFLIYFQGNSAPDKSGLPSDRFSAERTGGSVSTLTIQRTQQEDSAVYLCASSYPGRKNYGYTFGSGTRLTVV.

This clonotype has just one count. V and J are TRBV28 and TRBJ1-5; weak D call: TRBD1 (5 bases). The ends were cut back, 4 bases at V and 2 bases at J, with 12 bases in the middle. CDR3 length: 15 amino acids. Germline assignment: CDR1 MDHEN and CDR2 SYDVKM. CDR3 nucleotide sequence: TGTGCCAGCAGTTACAATCAGGGACGCAATCAGCCCCAGCATTTT. It codes for CASSYNQGRNQPQHF.

In the case of this clonotype: A read error may account for a junction end that differs from germline. This CDR3 is CASRLVTAHEQYF. The CDR3 DNA sequence: TGTGCCAGCAGGTTAGTAACAGCGCACGAGCAGTACTTC. This rearrangement joins TRBV12-3 or TRBV12-4 to TRBJ2-5; D not resolved. The J call may be in error: the DNA end matches TRBJ2-7 better. CDR3 length equals 13 residues.

The rearrangement joins TRBV7-9 to TRBJ1-6, with 8 bases that match TRBD1. This CDR3 has 14 amino acids. Germline V CDR1 and CDR2: SEHNR, FQNEAQ (reference sequence). V dropped 5 bases and J dropped 9; count of bases not matched to a gene: 6. The CDR3 spells CASSPGQGGSPLHF. The CDR3 region has the DNA TGTGCCAGCAGCCCCGGACAGGGCGGTTCACCCCTCCACTTT.

The chain recombines TRBV9 with TRBJ2-1, with 10 bases fitting TRBD2. The CDR3 consists of 16 residues. CDR1 and CDR2 from the germline V gene are SGDLS and YYNGEE. The V segment lost 0 bases and the J segment 9 bases; nucleotides outside the gene matches: 9. The CDR3 protein is CASSVGLAGVSGEQFF. The CDR3 bases are TGTGCCAGCAGCGTAGGGCTAGCGGGAGTCTCCGGTGAGCAGTTCTTC.

The chain recombines TRBV18 with TRBJ2-2; D not resolved. Germline V gene sequence: CDR1 KGHSH, CDR2 LQKENI. This CDR3 has 16 residues. Trimming left V 3 bases short and J 0 bases short, with 11 bases between. The CDR3 region is CASSPSAVANTGELFF. The CDR3 bases are TGTGCCAGCTCACCGTCGGCAGTCGCGAACACCGGGGAGCTGTTTTTT.

The chain uses TRBV29-1 and TRBJ1-1; no definite D call. CDR1 is SQVTM, CDR2 ANQGSEA, per germline. Trimming took 7 bases from V and 5 from J, leaving 14 bases between them. This CDR3 contains 12 residues. The CDR3 region is CSGAGVTTEAFF. CDR3 nucleotides: TGCAGCGGAGCCGGGGTCACAACTGAAGCTTTCTTT.

The J gene is TRBJ2-4, the V gene TRBV20-1; D is undetermined. The closer fit of TRBJ2-5 to the DNA end suggests the J call may be wrong. CDR3 length: 11 residues. Germline V gene lookup returns CDR1 DFQATT and CDR2 SNEGSKA (reference sequence). In DNA form, the CDR3 reads TGCAGTGCTCGAACAAAAGAGACCCAGTACTTC. It codes for CSARTKETQYF.

Concerning this clonotype itself: The junction departs from the called germline gene at one end, perhaps through a read error. This chain joins TRBV6-2 or TRBV6-3 and TRBJ2-7; D gene unclear. The CDR3 loop spans 16 amino acids. Per the germline V gene, CDR1 is MNHEY and CDR2 is SVGEGT. DNA of the CDR3: TGTGCCTGCAGTTACTCGTCAGTTTCGTGGGCTTACGAGCAGTACTTC. This translates into CACSYSSVSWAYEQYF.

The V gene is TRBV24-1, the J gene TRBJ2-5; the match to TRBD2 covers 10 bases. The J segment lost 2 bases and the V segment lost 7 bases, leaving 12 bases of the junction unmatched. The length of the CDR3 is 17 residues. The germline V gene encodes CDR1 KGHDR and CDR2 SFDVKD. As DNA, the CDR3 is TGTGCCACCAGCCCAGGGGCTAGCGGGAGAGGGCAAGAGACCCAGTACTTC. It is translated as CATSPGASGRGQETQYF.

This clonotype was seen a handful of times. V gene TRBV29-1 combines with J gene TRBJ1-1, with D perhaps matching TRBD1 (5 bases). The CDR3 consists of 10 residues. Germline lookup yields CDR1 SQVTM and CDR2 ANQGSEA. The V and J ends lost 7 bases and 5 bases respectively, with 8 bases between them. The CDR3 DNA is TGCAGCGCCCGGGGGACTGAAGCTTTCTTT. This codes for CSARGTEAFF.

This clonotype was found many times. The gene calls are TRBV29-1 and TRBJ1-2; D perhaps matches TRBD1 (5 bases). Trimming left V 3 bases short and J 4 bases short, with 6 bases between. The CDR3 contains 11 residues. Germline values: CDR1 SQVTM, CDR2 ANQGSEA. The CDR3 DNA is TGCAGCGTTGAGGGGGGCTATGGCTACACCTTC. Its translation: CSVEGGYGYTF.

V usage is TRBV7-6 and J usage is TRBJ2-1, with D possibly being TRBD2 (6 bases). Germline assignment: CDR1 SGHVS and CDR2 FNYEAQ. V dropped 5 bases and J dropped 7 bases, with 18 bases sitting between them. This CDR3 spans 15 amino acids. The CDR3 sequence: CASSPGREVRNEQFF. The CDR3 DNA follows: TGTGCCAGCAGCCCTGGGCGGGAAGTAAGGAATGAGCAGTTCTTC.

This chain links TRBV7-2 with TRBJ2-7; 7 positions agree with TRBD1. V shed 5 bases, J shed 2 bases, and the junction held 6 bases outside the gene matches. CDR1 is SGHTA, CDR2 FQGNSA, per germline. The CDR3 has 14 amino acids. The CDR3 loop reads CASSPTGAPYEQYF. The CDR3 region has the DNA TGTGCCAGCAGCCCCACAGGGGCTCCCTACGAGCAGTACTTC.

V is TRBV10-3 and J is TRBJ2-5; D perhaps matches TRBD2 (7 bases). The closer fit of TRBJ2-1 to the DNA end suggests the J call may be wrong. CDR1 and CDR2 from the germline V gene are ENHRY and SYGVKD. The CDR3 runs 16 residues. Written as DNA, the CDR3 is TGTGCCATCAGTGAGCCTGGGGGGGGCGTGATGGAGACCCAGTTCTTC. Translated, it gives CAISEPGGGVMETQFF.

V and J are TRBV12-3 or TRBV12-4 and TRBJ1-5; no clear D gene. The CDR3 has 12 amino acids. V was cut by 6 bases and J by 0 bases, with 3 bases left in between. The CDR3 protein is CASSHSNQPQHF. CDR3 DNA: TGTGCCAGCAGCCATAGCAATCAGCCCCAGCATTTT.

This clonotype has a handful of counts. An end of the junction differs from the germline gene, which may be a read error. This sequence joins TRBV7-2 and TRBJ2-3; TRBD2 agrees at 10 bases. Germline V gene lookup returns CDR1 SGHTA and CDR2 FQGNSA. The CDR3 contains 16 residues. DNA for the CDR3: TGTGCCAGTAGCTTACTACCGGGACTAGCGAGGGATACGCAGTATTTT. Translated: CASSLLPGLARDTQYF. The full variable domain, in which reference TRBV7-2 and TRBJ2-3 provide the parts outside the CDR3, is GAGVSQSPSNKVTEKGKDVELRCDPISGHTALYWYRQSLGQGLEFLIYFQGNSAPDKSGLPSDRFSAERTGGSVSTLTIQRTQQEDSAVYLCASSLLPGLARDTQYFGPGTRLTVL.

DNA of the CDR3: TGTGCCAGCAGCCCCCGTCGGTGGGACTCCTACAATGAGCAGTTCTTC. This gives the protein CASSPRRWDSYNEQFF. The gene calls are TRBV7-8 and TRBJ2-1; D unclear. V shed 5 bases and J shed 0 bases, with 14 bases lying between them. This CDR3 comprises 16 residues. Germline V gene data show CDR1 as SGHVS and CDR2 as FQNEAQ.

The rearrangement links TRBV29-1 to TRBJ2-4; D unresolved. CDR3 length: 11 amino acids. Trimming shortened V by 0 bases and J by 13 bases, and 10 bases separated the two germline ends. CDR1 is SQVTM, CDR2 ANQGSEA, per germline. CDR3 amino acids: CSVEDRSAQYF. The CDR3 nucleotides are TGCAGCGTTGAAGATAGGTCCGCGCAGTACTTC.